Listed here are 14 T cell receptor beta chains from one sample, sequenced in a study of blood T cell repertoires in COVID-19. Assay: immunoSEQ multiplex PCR; the TCRdb copy retains only in-frame clones and omits some. This sample carries roughly 220,000 clones, roughly 88% of them seen once, and the ten largest clones take 14% to 15%. Sequencing used PBMCs or T cells enriched from blood (not recorded which). Every receptor here comes from a woman aged 45-65 years with acute COVID-19.

The chain joins TRBV7-9 to TRBJ2-1, with 8 bases identical to TRBD1. V trimming: 3 bases; J trimming: 4 bases; junction bases outside the gene matches: 5. Germline V gene sequence: CDR1 SEHNR, CDR2 FQNEAQ (reference sequence). The CDR3 spans 15 residues. Written as DNA, the CDR3 is TGTGCCAGCAGCTTCCGGGACAGGCCGTACAATGAGCAGTTCTTC. Amino acid sequence: CASSFRDRPYNEQFF.

The CDR3 sequence: CASSLAVGTGSSPLHF. In nucleotides, the CDR3 is TGTGCCAGCAGCTTGGCGGTCGGGACAGGTAGTTCACCCCTCCACTTT. The chain combines TRBV5-4 with TRBJ1-6, with 8 positions matching TRBD1. The ends lost 0 bases at V and 9 bases at J; junction bases unmatched: 8. The V gene's germline CDR1 is SGHNT and CDR2 YYREEE (reference sequence). CDR3 length equals 16 residues.

The gene calls are TRBV28 and TRBJ2-2; D is possibly TRBD2 (6 bases). V was pared by 5 bases and J by 4 bases, with 14 bases between. Germline-derived CDR1 and CDR2 are MDHEN and SYDVKM. There are 15 residues in the CDR3. The chain's CDR3 is CASSPPGEFTGELFF. CDR3 nucleotides: TGTGCCAGCAGTCCACCGGGGGAGTTCACCGGGGAGCTGTTTTTT.

The chain joins TRBV24-1 to TRBJ2-5, with D perhaps matching TRBD2 (5 bases). Per the germline V gene, CDR1 is KGHDR and CDR2 is SFDVKD. Deletions cut 3 bases from V and 5 bases from J, with 12 bases between. This CDR3 is built from 14 residues. The CDR3 sequence: CATSDPRRLETQYF. CDR3 nucleotides: TGTGCCACCAGTGATCCTAGGAGGTTGGAGACCCAGTACTTC.

This chain links TRBV5-1 with TRBJ2-7; maybe TRBD1 (5 bases). This CDR3 is built from 17 residues. Germline V lookup: CDR1 SGHRS, CDR2 YFSETQ. Trimming stripped 4 bases from V and 2 bases from J, with 22 bases between. Written as DNA, the CDR3 is TGCGCCAGCAGCGCTTATCCTGACAGAGCCGCTACCTACGAGCAGTACTTC. Translated: CASSAYPDRAATYEQYF.

This clone was seen a single time. This chain uses TRBV24-1 with TRBJ2-1; TRBD2 matches at 8 bases. Per germline, CDR1 KGHDR and CDR2 SFDVKD. The length of the CDR3 is 16 residues. The V and J ends lost 1 base and 6 bases, in that order; junction bases with no gene match: 7. CDR3 sequence reads: CATSDFGGVGGNEQFF. The CDR3 nucleotides are TGTGCCACCAGTGATTTCGGGGGGGTAGGCGGCAATGAGCAGTTCTTC.

The chain has TRBV19 and TRBJ2-3, with 8 bases that match TRBD2. The CDR3 is made up of 16 amino acids. CDR1 and CDR2 (germline): LNHDA, SQIVND (reference sequence). With V trimmed by 9 bases and J by 0 bases, 11 bases remained unmatched. The CDR3 DNA is TGTGCCAGCACTCCCTATAGCGGGATCAGCACAGATACGCAGTATTTT. Translating gives CASTPYSGISTDTQYF.

V and J are TRBV19 and TRBJ2-1; 7 positions agree with TRBD2. From germline, CDR1 is LNHDA and CDR2 SQIVND (reference sequence). Losses at the gene ends were 3 bases for V and 4 bases for J; bases not matched to a gene: 9. The CDR3 is made up of 16 amino acids. The CDR3 is CASSIRGSNGYNEQFF. The CDR3 DNA reads TGTGCCAGTAGTATCCGCGGGAGTAACGGTTACAATGAGCAGTTCTTC.

J is TRBJ2-1 and V is TRBV13; 10 bases are a match to TRBD2. From germline, CDR1 is PRHDT and CDR2 FYEKMQ (reference sequence). J lost 5 bases, V lost 5 bases, and 9 bases had no gene match. The CDR3 runs 16 residues. This chain's CDR3 is CASSQERTSGHNEQFF. In nucleotides, the CDR3 is TGTGCCAGCAGCCAAGAGCGGACTAGCGGACACAATGAGCAGTTCTTC. Supplemented by reference TRBV13 and TRBJ2-1, the full variable domain reads AAGVIQSPRHLIKEKRETATLKCYPIPRHDTVYWYQQGPGQDPQFLISFYEKMQSDKGSIPDRFSAQQFSDYHSELNMSSLELGDSALYFCASSQERTSGHNEQFFGPGTRLTVL.

V and J are TRBV7-2 and TRBJ2-3; 10 nucleotides match TRBD2. The CDR3 length is 16 residues. CDR1 is SGHTA, CDR2 FQGNSA, per germline. V was clipped by 7 bases and J by 1 base; unmatched bases: 8. As DNA, the CDR3 is TGTGCCAGCATCCTAGCGGGAGCGGGGGGCACAGATACGCAGTATTTT. It specifies CASILAGAGGTDTQYF.

There are many counts of this clone. V is TRBV19 and J is TRBJ2-3; D is possibly TRBD2 (6 bases). The CDR3 sequence is 18 residues long. The germline gives CDR1 LNHDA, CDR2 SQIVND (reference sequence). Deletions cut 0 bases from V and 1 base from J, with 17 bases between. As DNA, the CDR3 is TGTGCCAGTAGTATAGATGATAGCGGCCTACGAGGCACAGATACGCAGTATTTT. Its protein is CASSIDDSGLRGTDTQYF.

J is TRBJ1-5 and V is TRBV24-1; a weak D match, TRBD1 (6 bases). This CDR3 spans 16 amino acids. Germline values: CDR1 KGHDR, CDR2 SFDVKD. V lost 2 bases to trimming and J lost 2 bases, with 12 bases between them. CDR3: CATSDSQGLGNQPQHF. The CDR3 region has the DNA TGTGCCACCAGTGATTCTCAGGGGCTGGGCAATCAGCCCCAGCATTTT.

The V gene is TRBV28, the J gene TRBJ1-6; D is possibly TRBD1 (6 bases). Germline CDR1 and CDR2: MDHEN and SYDVKM. This CDR3 spans 18 amino acids. Trimming took off 4 bases at V and 0 bases at J, with 16 bases between the two ends. CDR3 DNA: TGTGCCAGCAGTTCCTCCCGACAGGCCAGCTCCTATAATTCACCCCTCCACTTT. Translating gives CASSSSRQASSYNSPLHF.

The chain employs TRBV11-1 and TRBJ1-2; D gene ambiguous. Germline V gene sequence: CDR1 SGHAT, CDR2 FQDESV (reference sequence). Trimming took 5 bases from V and 8 from J, leaving 18 bases between them. This CDR3 comprises 14 residues. The CDR3, as DNA: TGTGCCAGCAGCGGGTCCAGGCGTGGGTCCGGCTACACCTTC. Translation gives CASSGSRRGSGYTF.